This record covers a single T cell receptor beta chain. It has no known antigen specificity. Per-base qualities were not stored, and no clone one base away is much larger. Sequencer: Illumina NovaSeq 6000. cDNA libraries for TCRalpha and TCRbeta were prepared by 5'RACE using constant-segment primers, with sample barcodes and unique molecular identifiers added. Trizol reagent was used to extract RNA from every sample. The libraries were amplified in two PCR steps, and the second step added a second sample barcode and Illumina TruSeq adapters. Sequencing of libraries was performed on an Illumina NovaSeq with 2 x 150 bp paired-end reads. Per the original workflow: With migec v1.2.7, reads were demultiplexed and then collapsed into UMI-guided consensus sequences. Using mixcr v2.1.11, UMI consensuses were aligned to TRA and TRB V and J templates and then assembled into clonotypes. Expanded or contracted clonotypes were those called significant by both edgeR and NoisET, with noise models trained on biological replicates. For edgeR calls, the cutoffs were a false discovery rate-adjusted p below 0.01 and a log2 fold-change threshold of 1. PCA with hierarchical clustering of max-normalized trajectories of the 1000 most abundant clonotypes was used as exploratory dynamics analysis. The CD4 or CD8 phenotype of responding clones was assigned using the separately sequenced CD4+ and CD8+ repertoires. TCRdb itself trimmed the public reads at Q25 with fastp, ran MiXCR and retained productive beta chains. Entries are consolidated by CDR3 protein sequence, retaining the most common genes and DNA. TCRdb assigned the V and J calls; the authors' analysis was not used. This sample has around 510,000 distinct CDR3 sequences in its table, and 20% to 25% of those were observed once. Jointly, the top ten make up 8.4% of the sample.

The data were taken from a study of T-cell memory formation after mild COVID-19 (dated by TCRdb to the early 2020s). The study in broad terms: TCR sequence clusters from the two donors were largely donor specific. In a couple of donors, T-cell clones that expanded and contracted after mild COVID-19 were tracked by sequencing TCRalpha and TCRbeta repertoires over time. Two young, previously healthy adult volunteers, one female and one male, were included in the cohort. General findings and caveats noted by the study authors: Contracting CD4+ clones appeared mostly in the CM and EM memory subsets, whereas CD8+ clones were enriched in EMRA. SARS-CoV-2 specificity of the second-wave clones peaking on day 37 was not confirmed. Clones contracting from day 15 to 85 had balanced CD4/CD8 phenotypes, while a second wave expanding from day 15 to 37 was biased towards CD4+. Only a couple of mild cases were covered in the study, and larger cohorts including severe cases with pre-infection samples were considered necessary. Some responding clones were detected in pre-infection memory, suggesting pre-existing cross-reactive memory T cells joined the SARS-CoV-2 response.

For CDR1 and CDR2, the germline V gene lists MDHEN and SYDVKM. The CDR3, cysteine through phenylalanine, is 18 amino acids long. Only the CDR3 DNA stays, 54 bases, in frame from base 1. Germline trimming amounts to 3 bases on V and 3 bases on J, with 9 as the count of junction bases outside the gene matches. PBMCs were isolated by Ficoll-Paque density gradient centrifugation. Sequencing was performed on PBMCs or a T cell subset sorted from them (not recorded which). The origin of this receptor is an adult woman who had mild COVID-19 (a few samples of this study predate the infection). The sample titles of this study are shuffled in the database, so cell type and time point are left out; the donor was told from shared clones. This chain is built from TRBV28 and TRBJ2-1; the central 12 bases match TRBD2. DNA sequence: TGTGCCAGCAGTTTCGGCCTAGCGGGAGGGCCCCACTACAATGAGCAGTTCTTC. Translation gives CASSFGLAGGPHYNEQFF.